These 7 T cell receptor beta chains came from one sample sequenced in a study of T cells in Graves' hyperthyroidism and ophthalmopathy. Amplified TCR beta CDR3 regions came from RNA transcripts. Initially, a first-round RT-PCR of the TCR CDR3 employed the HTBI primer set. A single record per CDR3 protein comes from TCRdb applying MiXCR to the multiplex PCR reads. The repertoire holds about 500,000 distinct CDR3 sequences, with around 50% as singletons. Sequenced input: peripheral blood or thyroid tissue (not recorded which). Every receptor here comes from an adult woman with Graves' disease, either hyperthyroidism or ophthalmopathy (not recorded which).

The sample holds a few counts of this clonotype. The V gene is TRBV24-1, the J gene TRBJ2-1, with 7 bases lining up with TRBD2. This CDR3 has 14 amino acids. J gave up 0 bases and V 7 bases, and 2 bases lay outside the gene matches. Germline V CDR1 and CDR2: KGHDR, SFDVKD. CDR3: CATRSGNSYNEQFF. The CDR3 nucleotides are TGTGCCACCAGGAGCGGGAACTCCTACAATGAGCAGTTCTTC.

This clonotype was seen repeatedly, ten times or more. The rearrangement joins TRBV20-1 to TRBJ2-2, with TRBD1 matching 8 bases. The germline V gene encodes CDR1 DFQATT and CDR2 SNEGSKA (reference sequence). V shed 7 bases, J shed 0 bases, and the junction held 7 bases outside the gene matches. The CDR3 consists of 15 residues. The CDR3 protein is CSVGTGQPNTGELFF. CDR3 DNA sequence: TGCAGTGTCGGGACAGGTCAACCGAACACCGGGGAGCTGTTTTTT.

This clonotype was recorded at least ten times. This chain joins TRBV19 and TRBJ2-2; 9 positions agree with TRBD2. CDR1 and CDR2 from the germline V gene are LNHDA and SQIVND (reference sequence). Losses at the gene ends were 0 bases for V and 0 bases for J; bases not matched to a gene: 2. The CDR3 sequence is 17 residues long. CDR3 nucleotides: TGTGCCAGTAGTATAGAGAGACTAGCGGCGAACACCGGGGAGCTGTTTTTT. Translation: CASSIERLAANTGELFF.

In nucleotides, the CDR3 is TGTGCCAGCAGGTCCGATCAGGGGGCGCGGGTCCAGTACTTC. Translating it yields CASRSDQGARVQYF. This chain connects TRBV2 to TRBJ2-5; 8 positions agree with TRBD1. The V gene's germline CDR1 is SNHLY and CDR2 FYNNEI. This CDR3 spans 14 amino acids. V dropped 6 bases and J dropped 10; count of bases not matched to a gene: 13. Full variable domain (outside the CDR3, taken from reference TRBV2 and TRBJ2-5): EPEVTQTPSHQVTQMGQEVILRCVPISNHLYFYWYRQILGQKVEFLVSFYNNEISEKSEIFDDQFSVERPDGSNFTLKIRSTKLEDSAMYFCASRSDQGARVQYFGPGTRLLVL.

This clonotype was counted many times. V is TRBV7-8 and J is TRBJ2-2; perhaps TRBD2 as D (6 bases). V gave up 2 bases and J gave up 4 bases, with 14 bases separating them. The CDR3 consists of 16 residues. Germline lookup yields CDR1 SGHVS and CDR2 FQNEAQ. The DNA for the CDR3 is TGTGCCAGCAGCTTATTCGGGAGTCGGAGCACCGGGGAGCTGTTTTTT. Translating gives CASSLFGSRSTGELFF. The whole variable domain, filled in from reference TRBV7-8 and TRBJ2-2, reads GAGVSQSPRYKVAKRGQDVALRCDPISGHVSLFWYQQALGQGPEFLTYFQNEAQLDKSGLPSDRFFAERPEGSVSTLKIQRTQQEDSAVYLCASSLFGSRSTGELFFGEGSRLTVL.

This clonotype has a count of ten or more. Here the CDR3 DNA reads TGTGCCAGCAGTAACAGGAACACTGAAGCTTTCTTT. It encodes CASSNRNTEAFF. The V and J genes are TRBV12-3 or TRBV12-4 and TRBJ1-1; D unclear. V lost 5 bases and J 1 base, leaving 5 bases between the germline ends. The CDR3 is 12 amino acids.

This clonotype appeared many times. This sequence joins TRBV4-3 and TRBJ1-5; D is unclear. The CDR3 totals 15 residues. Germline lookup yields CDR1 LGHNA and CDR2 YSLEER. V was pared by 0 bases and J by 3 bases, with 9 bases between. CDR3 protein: CASSQEAANNQPQHF. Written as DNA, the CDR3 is TGCGCCAGCAGCCAAGAGGCAGCAAACAATCAGCCCCAGCATTTT.